The sequence of this T cell receptor beta chain was determined in a study of regulatory T cells in long-lasting Graves disease (dated by TCRdb to 2020 to 2022). At the level of the whole study: Antithyroid drugs had been taken for less than 3 months by newly diagnosed Graves' disease patients. TCR sequencing covered some 13 persistent and some 20 newly diagnosed Graves' disease patients, 33 samples in total. Patients with persistent Graves' disease were compared with patients with newly diagnosed Graves' disease using TCR sequencing and RNA sequencing of peripheral blood. The study took place in China and was registered as a clinical trial. The full study reports these points: Persistent Graves' disease patients showed lower TCR Shannon entropy and fewer highly expanded clones than newly diagnosed patients, suggesting clonal expansion. Persistent patients shared more public clonotypes among themselves (over 2,500) than newly diagnosed patients did (approximately 970). Sequencing and analysis were limited to the TCR beta chain. Only peripheral blood was studied, because thyroid tissue, the primary lesion, was inaccessible. Preferential use of TRBV28, TRBJ1-2 and TRBJ2-5 was observed in persistent disease, whereas TRBV20-1 and TRBJ2-1 were favored in newly diagnosed disease. The authors acknowledged the small sample size as a limitation that may reduce accuracy.

This clonotype showed up many times. Its binding antigen is unknown. Within one base of it there is no much larger clone, and no base qualities were kept. The CDR3 starts with the cysteine, ends with the phenylalanine, and has 12 residues. Solely the CDR3 DNA is kept, with 36 bases framed from the first base. The germline V gene yields SGHAT for CDR1 and FQNNGV for CDR2. Cut back by 4 bases and 9 bases, the V and J ends lie 12 bases apart. In light of the paper, this sample's time point label describes: newly diagnosed GD, antithyroid drugs for less than 3 months. For both TCR sequencing and RNA sequencing, RNA was extracted from PBMCs using TRIzol. Graves' disease was diagnosed according to American Thyroid Association guidelines. Recruitment of patients was carried out at an endocrinology department in Xi'an, China. Each patient gave approximately 10 milliliters of peripheral blood, collected in an EDTA anticoagulant tube. Ficoll Paque Plus density gradient separation was used to isolate PBMCs, and no further T cell sorting was performed. An Agilent 2100 Bioanalyzer and agarose gel were used to check RNA quality, while a NanoDrop 2000 measured RNA concentration.

Receptors were amplified or captured by multiplex PCR. TCRdb records Illumina HiSeq 4000 as the sequencer. To build TCR beta libraries, CDR3 regions were amplified by Arm-PCR using iRepertoire HTBI primers. Gel purification was performed on PCR products prior to sequencing. Processing in the source paper ran as follows. Gene usage analysis of CDR3 amino acid clonotypes relied on the 55 to 80 TRBV and 13 to 15 TRBJ segments identified across samples. COPE and FqMerger were used to merge the filtered high-quality paired reads into contigs. BLAST was used to align contigs to the IMGT TRBV, TRBD and TRBJ reference genes, and CDR3 was defined following IMGT. Any clonotype with a frequency above 0.1% was counted as a highly expanded clone. Shannon entropy served as the measure of repertoire diversity, while the Gini coefficient captured V-J evenness. A clonotype was considered public if more than one individual shared it. TCRdb reprocessed the public reads (quality trimming at Q25 with fastp, clone calling with MiXCR) and kept in-frame beta chains. Every CDR3 protein is listed once, alongside the most common genes and DNA of its rows. What appears here as the V and J calls and clone size reflects TCRdb's work, not the paper's. For this sample the table gives about 560,000 distinct CDR3 sequences, of which about 15% were detected only once. The top ten clones comprise around 12% of the sample.

These records were also assigned to another study, of T cells in Graves' hyperthyroidism and ophthalmopathy. The second publication reports: A patient counted as having stable Graves' hyperthyroidism if no progression to ophthalmopathy occurred over 18 months of follow-up. The hyperthyroidism patients were between 18 and 65 years old and newly diagnosed, with a disease duration of less than 2 months. Exclusion was applied to patients with uncontrolled infections, other autoimmune diseases, pregnancy or lactation. Diagnoses were based on clinical symptoms, serum thyroxine and TRAb, thyroid ultrasound and orbital computed tomography. The TCR CDR3 was subjected to a first round of RT-PCR using the HTBI primer set and the Qiagen OneStep RT-PCR kit. Most expanded thyroid clonotypes (frequency above 0.001) were also found in blood, which suggests that blood repertoires may mirror thyroid immune responses. Ophthalmopathy was separated from stable hyperthyroidism by a 13 V-J signature model, with over 85% sensitivity and approximately 81% specificity obtained in cross-validation and 80%/75% obtained in testing. In validation, progression to ophthalmopathy was predicted by the model with about 70% sensitivity and 72.22% specificity, a median of 6.5 months before onset. To identify TCR V-J signatures that set the groups apart, the researchers used a discovery cohort of 100 patients, made up of under 50 with Graves' ophthalmopathy and around 58 with stable Graves' hyperthyroidism. An independent validation cohort of 18 to 20 hyperthyroidism patients and 15 or so patients who later progressed to ophthalmopathy tested prospective prediction of ophthalmopathy. The approximately 100 discovery patients were randomly split 7:3 into training and test sets. In addition, the study compared T-cell repertoires in thyroid tissue and in blood from a handful of Graves' hyperthyroidism patients. Once sampling was done, hyperthyroidism patients were given methimazole at a starting dose of 30 mg daily, whereas ophthalmopathy patients were given high-dose intravenous methylprednisolone. The libraries were constructed in a second round of multiplex PCR and then size-selected and purified. Libraries were sequenced paired-end with 100 bp reads on an Illumina HiSeq2000. SOAPnuke was used to process the raw data, throwing out any read that contained adapters or uncalled bases, had a mean Phred below 15, or lacked an exact constant-primer or identifier match. COPE v1.2.5 was used to merge high-quality paired reads, and clonotypes were defined as unique nucleotide sequences. MiTCR v1.1 was used to align the clonotypes against IMGT TRBV, TRBD and TRBJ reference segments. Analysis was restricted to V-J combinations with a frequency above 0.0001, which covered 98% to 99.2% of repertoires. A TCS score was defined as the ratio between F50 (clonal expansion) and ExV (chaos), using BLOSUM62-based TCRdist between CDR3 peptides within each V-J. Welch's t-statistics and random forest reduced 514 V-J features to about 12, which were used in a naive Bayes classifier (R e1071). No statistical method was used to fix the sample size in advance, and group allocation was not hidden from the investigators. According to the paper, TCR Vbeta CDR3 sequencing was carried out on approximately 140 peripheral blood samples, which came from under 50 ophthalmopathy, under 80 hyperthyroidism and roughly 17 progressor patients.

This TCR derives from a man younger than 35 with Graves disease. Donor details come from another sample of the same person, matched by shared clones. Specimen: peripheral blood mononuclear cells (PBMCs), collected at new diagnosis, from a patient treated with antithyroid drugs. The sequence joins TRBV11-2 to TRBJ2-5; the D gene remains uncertain. The DNA is as follows: TGTGCCAGCAGCTCCAGGCCCACGGCCCAGTACTTC. This sequence encodes CASSSRPTAQYF.